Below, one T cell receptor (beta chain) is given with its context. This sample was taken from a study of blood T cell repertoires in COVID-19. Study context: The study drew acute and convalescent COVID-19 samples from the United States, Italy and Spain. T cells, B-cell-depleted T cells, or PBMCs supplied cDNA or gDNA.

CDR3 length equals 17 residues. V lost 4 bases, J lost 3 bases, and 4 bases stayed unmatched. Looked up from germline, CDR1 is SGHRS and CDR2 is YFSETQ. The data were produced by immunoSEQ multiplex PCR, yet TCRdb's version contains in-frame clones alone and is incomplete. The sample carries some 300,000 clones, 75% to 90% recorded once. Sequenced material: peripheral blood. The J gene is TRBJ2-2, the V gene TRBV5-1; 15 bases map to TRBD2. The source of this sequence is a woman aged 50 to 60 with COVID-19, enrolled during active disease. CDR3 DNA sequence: TGCGCCAGCAGCCGGACTAGCGGGAGGGCCCACACCGGGGAGCTGTTTTTT. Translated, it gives CASSRTSGRAHTGELFF.